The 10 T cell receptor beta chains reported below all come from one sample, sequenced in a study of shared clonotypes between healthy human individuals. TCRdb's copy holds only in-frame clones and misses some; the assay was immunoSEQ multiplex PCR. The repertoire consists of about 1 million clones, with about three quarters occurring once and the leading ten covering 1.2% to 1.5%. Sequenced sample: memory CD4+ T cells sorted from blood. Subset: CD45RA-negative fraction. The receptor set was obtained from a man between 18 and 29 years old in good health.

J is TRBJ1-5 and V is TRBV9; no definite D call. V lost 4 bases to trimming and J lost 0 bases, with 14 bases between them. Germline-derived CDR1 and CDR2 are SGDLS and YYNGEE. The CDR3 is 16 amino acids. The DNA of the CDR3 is TGTGCCAGCAGCCCCCACGGTGAAATTAGCAATCAGCCCCAGCATTTT. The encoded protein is CASSPHGEISNQPQHF.

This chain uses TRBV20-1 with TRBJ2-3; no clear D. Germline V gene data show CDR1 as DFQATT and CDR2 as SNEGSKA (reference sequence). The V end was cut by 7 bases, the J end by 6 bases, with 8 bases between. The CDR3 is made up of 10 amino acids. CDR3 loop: CSVIGDTQYF. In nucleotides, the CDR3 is TGCAGTGTGATAGGGGATACGCAGTATTTT.

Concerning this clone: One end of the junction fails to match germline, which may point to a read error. The CDR3 sequence: CASSLLGGEETQYF. In DNA, the CDR3 is TGTGCTAGCAGCTTACTCGGGGGAGAAGAGACCCAGTACTTC. This chain connects TRBV7-7 to TRBJ2-5, with D tentatively TRBD2 (6 bases). The germline CDR1 and CDR2 sequences are SSHAT and FNYEAQ (reference sequence). The CDR3 runs 14 residues.

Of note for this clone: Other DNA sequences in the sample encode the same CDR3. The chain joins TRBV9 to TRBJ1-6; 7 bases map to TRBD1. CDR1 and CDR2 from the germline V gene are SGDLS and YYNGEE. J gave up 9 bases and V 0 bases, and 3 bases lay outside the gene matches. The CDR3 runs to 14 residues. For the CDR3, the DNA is TGTGCCAGCAGCGTAGCCCAGGGGGGTTCACCCCTCCACTTT. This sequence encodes CASSVAQGGSPLHF.

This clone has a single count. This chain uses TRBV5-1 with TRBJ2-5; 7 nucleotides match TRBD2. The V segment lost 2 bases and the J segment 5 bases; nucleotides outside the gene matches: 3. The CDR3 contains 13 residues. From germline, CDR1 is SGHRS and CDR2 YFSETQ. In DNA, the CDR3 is TGCGCCAGCAGCTTAGGACTAGTCGAGACCCAGTACTTC. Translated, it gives CASSLGLVETQYF.

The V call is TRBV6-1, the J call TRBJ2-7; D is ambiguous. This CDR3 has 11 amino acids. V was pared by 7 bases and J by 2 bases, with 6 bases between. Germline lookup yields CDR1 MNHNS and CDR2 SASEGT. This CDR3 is CASKYTYEQYF. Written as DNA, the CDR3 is TGTGCCAGCAAGTACACCTACGAGCAGTACTTC.

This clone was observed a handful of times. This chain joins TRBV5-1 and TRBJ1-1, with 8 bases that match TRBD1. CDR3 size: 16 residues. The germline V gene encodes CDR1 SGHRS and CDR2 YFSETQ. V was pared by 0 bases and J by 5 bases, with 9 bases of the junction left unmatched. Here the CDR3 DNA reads TGCGCCAGCAGCTTGGCCCTGGACAGGGCGGAGACTGAAGCTTTCTTT. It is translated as CASSLALDRAETEAFF.

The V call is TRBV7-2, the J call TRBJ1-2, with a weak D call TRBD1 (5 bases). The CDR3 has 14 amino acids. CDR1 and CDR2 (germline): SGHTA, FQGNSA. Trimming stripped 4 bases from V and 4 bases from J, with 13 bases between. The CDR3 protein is CASSSRERSYGYTF. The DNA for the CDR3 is TGTGCCAGCAGCTCCAGGGAAAGGTCCTATGGCTACACCTTC.

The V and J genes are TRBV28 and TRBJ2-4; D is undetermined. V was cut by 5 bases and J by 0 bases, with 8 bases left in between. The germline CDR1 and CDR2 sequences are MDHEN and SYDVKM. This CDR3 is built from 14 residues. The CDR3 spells CASSEHLAKNIQYF. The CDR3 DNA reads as TGTGCCAGCAGTGAACACCTAGCCAAAAACATTCAGTACTTC.

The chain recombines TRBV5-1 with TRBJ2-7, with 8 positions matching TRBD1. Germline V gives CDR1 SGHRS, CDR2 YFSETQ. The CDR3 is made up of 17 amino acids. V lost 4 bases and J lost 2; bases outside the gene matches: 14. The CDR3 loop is CASSRGSPGQVAYEQYF. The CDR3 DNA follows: TGCGCCAGCAGCCGGGGGAGCCCGGGACAGGTTGCCTACGAGCAGTACTTC.